Below are 28 T cell receptor beta chains sequenced from a single sample in a study of T cell repertoires in cytomegalovirus infection. TCRdb reanalysed the reads using MiXCR and keeps one entry per CDR3 protein. The sample contains more than 650,000 distinct CDR3 sequences, 35% to 45% of which appear only once. The sequencing input was PBMCs. The receptors here all came from a human donor in good health (CMV status not recorded). Some clones in this sample may be carry-over from other donors' samples.

Remarks on this clonotype: At one of its ends the junction is not consistent with the germline gene, which may arise from a read error. The gene calls are TRBV12-3 or TRBV12-4 and TRBJ2-1; D may correspond to TRBD1 or TRBD2 (5 bases each). The CDR3 extends over 13 amino acids. CDR3 in amino acids: CASSLGTGNELFF. The CDR3 coding sequence is TGTGCCAGCAGTCTCGGGACGGGCAATGAGCTGTTCTTC.

This clonotype was detected ten times or more. This chain connects TRBV27 to TRBJ2-7, with D possibly matching TRBD2 (5 bases). CDR1 and CDR2 from the germline V gene are MNHEY and SMNVEV (reference sequence). Trimming shortened V by 10 bases and J by 2 bases, and 18 bases separated the two germline ends. The CDR3 is made up of 14 amino acids. CDR3 amino acids: CATRPSRRAYEQYF. DNA for the CDR3: TGTGCCACCAGACCCTCTCGGCGGGCCTACGAGCAGTACTTC.

The chain carries TRBV2 and TRBJ1-5, with a tentative D call TRBD1 (6 bases). Germline CDR1 SNHLY, CDR2 FYNNEI. V shed 6 bases and J shed 7 bases, with 13 bases lying between them. This CDR3 contains 13 residues. The CDR3 loop reads CASRQGGRQPQHF. As DNA, the CDR3 is TGTGCCAGCAGACAGGGCGGGCGGCAGCCCCAGCATTTT.

This clonotype has just one count. The CDR3 reads CASTGSLGQTGNTIYF. DNA of the CDR3: TGTGCCAGCACCGGAAGTCTAGGACAGACTGGAAACACCATATATTTT. This chain joins TRBV28 and TRBJ1-3; D may be TRBD1 (6 bases). The CDR3 extends over 16 amino acids. Germline V gives CDR1 MDHEN, CDR2 SYDVKM. V was cut by 7 bases and J by 2 bases, with 18 bases left in between.

This clonotype was counted ten times or more. The chain links TRBV20-1 to TRBJ2-1; 15 positions match TRBD2. CDR1 and CDR2 from the germline V gene are DFQATT and SNEGSKA (reference sequence). The CDR3 has 17 amino acids. V was pared by 6 bases and J by 4 bases, with 10 bases of the junction left unmatched. The DNA of the CDR3 is TGCAGTGCCCCGGGACTAGCGGGAGGTAAACTATACAATGAGCAGTTCTTC. It codes for CSAPGLAGGKLYNEQFF.

The table lists this clonotype with a few counts. The rearrangement uses TRBV4-1 and TRBJ1-1; TRBD1 aligns across 9 bases. CDR3 length: 15 residues. CDR1 and CDR2 (germline): MGHRA, YSYEKL. The V segment lost 3 bases and the J segment 3 bases; nucleotides outside the gene matches: 5. The CDR3 coding sequence is TGCGCCAGCAGCCAGAAGACAGGGGGATACACTGAAGCTTTCTTT. This translates into CASSQKTGGYTEAFF.

The chain is built from TRBV28 and TRBJ2-2; the match to TRBD2 covers 7 bases. Germline V CDR1 and CDR2: MDHEN, SYDVKM. V gave up 1 base and J gave up 5 bases; unmatched junction bases: 10. The length of the CDR3 is 17 residues. CDR3 loop: CASSLFPGGGTTGELFF. CDR3 DNA sequence: TGTGCCAGCAGTTTATTTCCGGGAGGAGGTACGACCGGGGAGCTGTTTTTT.

This clonotype was seen a few times. V usage is TRBV27 and J usage is TRBJ2-7; a possible D gene is TRBD1 (6 bases). The length of the CDR3 is 12 residues. Per germline, CDR1 MNHEY and CDR2 SMNVEV (reference sequence). V gave up 6 bases and J gave up 6 bases, with 12 bases separating them. The CDR3 sequence: CASSQGRREQYF. CDR3 bases: TGTGCCAGCAGCCAGGGGAGACGCGAGCAGTACTTC.

The chain employs TRBV28 and TRBJ1-1; a weak D match, TRBD1 (6 bases). The CDR3 spans 14 residues. The germline V and J ends were trimmed by 4 bases and 8 bases, with 17 bases remaining between them. Germline CDR1 reads MDHEN; CDR2 reads SYDVKM. Here the CDR3 reads CASSSGMRGTEAFF. In nucleotides, the CDR3 is TGTGCCAGCAGTTCGGGGATGCGGGGGACAGAAGCTTTCTTT.

This rearrangement joins TRBV20-1 to TRBJ1-5; maybe TRBD1 (6 bases). Trimming stripped 6 bases from V and 1 base from J, with 19 bases between. Germline assignment: CDR1 DFQATT and CDR2 SNEGSKA (reference sequence). The CDR3 has 16 amino acids. The DNA for the CDR3 is TGCAGTGCCCTCCCAAGACAGGAGGGAAGCAATCAGCCCCAGCATTTT. Translated: CSALPRQEGSNQPQHF.

This clonotype was seen ten or more times. Germline is not matched at one junction end, which may reflect a read error. The J gene is TRBJ2-7, the V gene TRBV11-3; D call uncertain. CDR3 length: 13 amino acids. Germline-derived CDR1 and CDR2 are SGHNT and YENEEA. CDR3 region: CASSVDRTYEQYF. The CDR3 DNA is TGTGCCAGCAGCGTAGATCGGACCTACGAGCAGTACTTC. The full variable domain, its missing parts supplied by reference TRBV11-3 and TRBJ2-7, is EAGVVQSPRYKIIEKKQPVAFWCNPISGHNTLYWYLQNLGQGPELLIRYENEEAVDDSQLPKDRFSAERLKGVDSTLKIQPAELGDSAVYLCASSVDRTYEQYFGPGTRLTVT.

CDR3 protein: CAISESRIGRMHTEAFF. The CDR3 DNA reads as TGTGCCATCAGTGAGTCCCGCATCGGACGGATGCACACTGAAGCTTTCTTT. The chain links TRBV10-3 to TRBJ1-1; D not certain. The V and J ends lost 0 bases and 3 bases respectively, with 17 bases between them. Germline CDR1 reads ENHRY; CDR2 reads SYGVKD. This CDR3 comprises 17 residues.

CDR3 protein: CASSQVGQYNSPLHF. DNA of the CDR3: TGTGCCAGCAGCCAAGTAGGACAGTATAATTCACCCCTCCACTTT. The chain couples TRBV12-3 or TRBV12-4 to TRBJ1-6, with a tentative D call TRBD1 (6 bases). V dropped 6 bases and J dropped 4 bases, with 13 bases sitting between them. The CDR3 contains 15 residues.

This clonotype was recorded a few times. The chain combines TRBV7-9 with TRBJ1-1; weak D call: TRBD1 (5 bases). The CDR3 consists of 14 residues. The V end lost 3 bases, the J end lost 5 bases, and 13 bases lay between the germline ends. The germline V gene has CDR1 SEHNR and CDR2 FQNEAQ (reference sequence). The CDR3 nucleotides are TGTGCCAGCAGCTTCTCGGGGGGGAAGACTGAAGCTTTCTTT. It codes for CASSFSGGKTEAFF.

This sequence joins TRBV6-4 and TRBJ1-6, with D uncertain. The CDR3 is 13 amino acids. Germline assignment: CDR1 MRHNA and CDR2 SNTAGT. The germline V and J ends were trimmed by 4 bases and 5 bases, with 6 bases remaining between them. The CDR3 reads CASSVENNSPLHF. CDR3 in DNA: TGTGCCAGCAGTGTAGAGAATAATTCACCCCTCCACTTT.

The table lists this clonotype with many counts. This rearrangement joins TRBV20-1 to TRBJ2-3; D remains ambiguous. The CDR3 is 13 residues long. Germline CDR1 is DFQATT and CDR2 is SNEGSKA (reference sequence). Trimming removed 2 bases at V and 5 bases at J, with 11 bases between. The CDR3 DNA reads as TGCAGTGCTAGACCTCCTAGTGGAGATACGCAGTATTTT. Translating gives CSARPPSGDTQYF.

The V and J genes are TRBV20-1 and TRBJ2-4; 7 bases map to TRBD1. This CDR3 is built from 15 residues. CDR1 is DFQATT, CDR2 SNEGSKA, per germline (reference sequence). V was clipped by 0 bases and J by 4 bases; unmatched bases: 6. The CDR3 region has the DNA TGCAGTGCTAGAGAAGTGCTGGGACAGAAAAACATTCAGTACTTC. Its translation is CSAREVLGQKNIQYF.

The chain employs TRBV7-2 and TRBJ2-1; D might be TRBD1 (5 bases). From germline, CDR1 is SGHTA and CDR2 FQGNSA. The CDR3 loop spans 17 amino acids. V dropped 3 bases and J dropped 8 bases, with 23 bases sitting between them. The CDR3 loop reads CASSFGFLRRQFDEQFF. DNA for the CDR3: TGTGCCAGCAGCTTTGGGTTTTTAAGGCGACAGTTCGATGAGCAGTTCTTC. The full variable domain, in which reference TRBV7-2 and TRBJ2-1 provide the parts outside the CDR3, is GAGVSQSPSNKVTEKGKDVELRCDPISGHTALYWYRQSLGQGLEFLIYFQGNSAPDKSGLPSDRFSAERTGGSVSTLTIQRTQQEDSAVYLCASSFGFLRRQFDEQFFGPGTRLTVL.

V gene TRBV27 combines with J gene TRBJ1-5; no definite D call. The germline V gene has CDR1 MNHEY and CDR2 SMNVEV (reference sequence). The CDR3 length is 15 residues. V dropped 4 bases and J dropped 1 base, with 11 bases sitting between them. CDR3 loop: CASSSQTGSNQPQHF. CDR3 DNA: TGTGCCAGCAGTTCTCAGACGGGGAGCAATCAGCCCCAGCATTTT.

This clonotype turned up a few times. The chain has TRBV5-4 and TRBJ2-1; either TRBD1 or TRBD2 may supply D (6 bases each). The V gene's germline CDR1 is SGHNT and CDR2 YYREEE (reference sequence). The length of the CDR3 is 14 residues. Trimming left V 2 bases short and J 7 bases short, with 13 bases between. The chain's CDR3 is CASSFGGQGNEQFF. The CDR3, as DNA: TGTGCCAGCAGCTTCGGGGGACAAGGGAATGAGCAGTTCTTC.

The chain links TRBV24-1 to TRBJ2-5, with D possibly being TRBD1 (5 bases). Germline-derived CDR1 and CDR2 are KGHDR and SFDVKD. The CDR3 consists of 14 residues. Trimming took 5 bases from V and 5 from J, leaving 14 bases between them. The CDR3 reads CATSGTDKGETQYF. CDR3 bases: TGTGCCACCAGTGGGACGGACAAGGGGGAGACCCAGTACTTC.

This clonotype was detected a few times. The chain's CDR3 is CSARDWMDQGAFF. DNA of the CDR3: TGCAGTGCTAGAGACTGGATGGATCAGGGAGCTTTCTTT. The gene calls are TRBV20-1 and TRBJ1-1; a possible D gene is TRBD1 (5 bases). V shed 0 bases and J shed 10 bases, with 15 bases lying between them. There are 13 residues in the CDR3. Looked up from germline, CDR1 is DFQATT and CDR2 is SNEGSKA (reference sequence).

The chain employs TRBV20-1 and TRBJ1-1, with a weak D call TRBD1 (5 bases). Germline-derived CDR1 and CDR2 are DFQATT and SNEGSKA (reference sequence). The CDR3 consists of 16 residues. Trimming removed 5 bases from V and 9 bases from J, with 28 bases in between. Here the CDR3 DNA reads TGCAGTGCTGACAGTGCTCCTGTGTCGGCGGAGCTGAAAGCTTTCTTT. Amino acids: CSADSAPVSAELKAFF.

This CDR3 reads CASSLGGTGRNLRDYGYTF. CDR3 coding DNA: TGCGCCAGCAGCTTGGGAGGGACAGGCAGAAACCTTCGGGACTATGGCTACACCTTC. The rearrangement links TRBV5-1 to TRBJ1-2, with 8 bases lining up with TRBD1. The V gene's germline CDR1 is SGHRS and CDR2 YFSETQ. The V and J ends lost 0 bases and 3 bases, in that order; junction bases with no gene match: 16. CDR3 length: 19 amino acids.

CDR3 in amino acids: CASIGLDRPYEQYF. The DNA of the CDR3 is TGTGCCAGCATCGGACTAGACCGGCCTTACGAGCAGTACTTC. The chain links TRBV6-6 to TRBJ2-7, with 7 bases aligning to TRBD2. The CDR3 length is 14 residues. V lost 7 bases, J lost 4 bases, and 10 bases stayed unmatched. Germline V gives CDR1 MNHNY, CDR2 SVGAGI (reference sequence).

The chain is built from TRBV5-3 and TRBJ1-6; D uncertain. TRBV5-3 is annotated as an ORF whose role is uncertain. This CDR3 region has 17 residues. The V and J ends lost 8 bases and 9 bases respectively, with 27 bases between them. The chain's CDR3 is CASSLQPGSTQSSPLHF. In nucleotides, the CDR3 is TGTGCCAGCAGCCTACAACCGGGTTCAACCCAAAGTTCACCCCTCCACTTT.

The chain has TRBV10-2 and TRBJ2-4, with a weak D call TRBD2 (5 bases). CDR3 size: 12 residues. V was trimmed by 5 bases and J by 8 bases, leaving 10 bases between them. Germline-derived CDR1 and CDR2 are WSHSY and SAAADI. CDR3 amino acids: CASSPRGHIQYF. The CDR3 coding sequence is TGCGCCAGCAGTCCCCGGGGTCACATTCAGTACTTC.

This clonotype was counted many times. V gene TRBV6-1 combines with J gene TRBJ1-1, with no clear D. Per germline, CDR1 MNHNS and CDR2 SASEGT. There are 13 residues in the CDR3. V lost 2 bases and J lost 0, with 4 bases in between. CDR3 amino acids: CASSESVNTEAFF. The DNA for the CDR3 is TGTGCCAGCAGTGAATCCGTGAACACTGAAGCTTTCTTT.